Listed below are T cell receptor beta chains from one sample, sequenced in a study of blood T cell repertoires in COVID-19. Assay used: immunoSEQ multiplex PCR; TCRdb lists only in-frame clones, some missing. There are approximately 190,000 clones in the sample; 84% occur only once, and about 3.3% lies in the top ten. The sequenced material came from PBMCs or T cells enriched from blood (not recorded which). Source of these receptors: a woman aged 25 to 39 who had been exposed to COVID-19. The CDR3 runs from the conserved cysteine through the conserved F or W. The order of the fields is V gene, clone size, D gene, J gene, CDR3 DNA, CDR3 protein. D genes are given only for firm matches. Clone size is not always given. Where it is, it says once, few, many or a class for expanded clones.

V gene: TRBV5-6
clone size: -
D gene: TRBD2
J gene: TRBJ2-3
CDR3 DNA: TGTGCCAGCAGCCTGCTAGCGGGGGGCGGAGATACGCAGTATTTT
CDR3 protein: CASSLLAGGGDTQYF

V gene: TRBV11-2
clone size: -
D gene: TRBD1
J gene: TRBJ1-2
CDR3 DNA: TGTGCCAGCAGACCACAAGGGACAGGGGGATGGGATGGCTACACCTTC
CDR3 protein: CASRPQGTGGWDGYTF

V gene: TRBV5-4
clone size: -
D gene: TRBD2
J gene: TRBJ2-2
CDR3 DNA: TGTGCCAGCAGCTTGGATGTGCTAGCGGGGGCCTTAAACACCGGGGAGCTGTTTTTT
CDR3 protein: CASSLDVLAGALNTGELFF

V gene: TRBV18
clone size: few
D gene: TRBD1
J gene: TRBJ1-5
CDR3 DNA: TGTGCCAGCTCACCAAACGCCCCGGGGACAGGAGGAGGGGGGGAGCCCCAGCATTTT
CDR3 protein: CASSPNAPGTGGGGEPQHF

V gene: TRBV30
clone size: once
D gene: TRBD1
J gene: TRBJ1-6
CDR3 DNA: TGTGCCTGGAGGGACAGGGGATCCTATAATTCACCCCTCCACTTT
CDR3 protein: CAWRDRGSYNSPLHF

V gene: TRBV27
clone size: -
D gene: -
J gene: TRBJ2-2
CDR3 DNA: TGTGCCAGCAGACTAACAGGGTCCACCGGGGAGCTGTTTTTT
CDR3 protein: CASRLTGSTGELFF

V gene: TRBV7-2
clone size: -
D gene: TRBD1
J gene: TRBJ1-6
CDR3 DNA: TGTGCCAGCAGCTCCGGGACAGGGGGCGCCTGGTCACCCCTCCACTTT
CDR3 protein: CASSSGTGGAWSPLHF

V gene: TRBV7-8
clone size: once
D gene: -
J gene: TRBJ2-7
CDR3 DNA: TGTGCCAGCAGCCCCCTCTACGAGCAGTACTTC
CDR3 protein: CASSPLYEQYF

V gene: TRBV27
clone size: -
D gene: TRBD1
J gene: TRBJ1-1
CDR3 DNA: TGTGCCAGCAGTTACCCCGGACAGGGAGCTGAAGCTTTCTTT
CDR3 protein: CASSYPGQGAEAFF

V gene: TRBV6-5
clone size: -
D gene: -
J gene: TRBJ1-2
CDR3 DNA: TGTGCCAGCAGTTTTTCTAACAGGAACTATGGCTACACCTTC
CDR3 protein: CASSFSNRNYGYTF

V gene: TRBV2
clone size: -
D gene: TRBD1
J gene: TRBJ1-5
CDR3 DNA: TGTGCCCGTGGGACAGAAAATAGCAATCAGCCCCAGCATTTT
CDR3 protein: CARGTENSNQPQHF

V gene: TRBV7-9
clone size: few
D gene: TRBD1
J gene: TRBJ1-2
CDR3 DNA: TGTGCCAGCAGCCTTAACGGGACAGGGAGCTATGGCTACACCTTC
CDR3 protein: CASSLNGTGSYGYTF

V gene: TRBV9
clone size: few
D gene: -
J gene: TRBJ2-7
CDR3 DNA: TGTGCCAGCAGCGCCTCCTTACAGGGAAGCTCCTACGAGCAGTACTTC
CDR3 protein: CASSASLQGSSYEQYF

V gene: TRBV27
clone size: few
D gene: -
J gene: TRBJ1-2
CDR3 DNA: TGTGCCAGCAGGCTTATCTCTACGTACCCAGGCTACACCTTC
CDR3 protein: CASRLISTYPGYTF

V gene: TRBV19
clone size: once
D gene: -
J gene: TRBJ1-6
CDR3 DNA: TGTGCCACTGGACAGCGAACAGATAATTCACCCCTCCACTTT
CDR3 protein: CATGQRTDNSPLHF

V gene: TRBV6-1
clone size: -
D gene: -
J gene: TRBJ1-5
CDR3 DNA: TGTGCCAGCAGTGAACACATCAATCAGCCCCAGCATTTT
CDR3 protein: CASSEHINQPQHF

V gene: TRBV11-2
clone size: -
D gene: TRBD1
J gene: TRBJ1-5
CDR3 DNA: TGTGCCAGCAGCCGACGGACAGGGGATAGTGGTCAGCCCCAGCATTTT
CDR3 protein: CASSRRTGDSGQPQHF

V gene: TRBV9
clone size: -
D gene: TRBD1
J gene: TRBJ2-2
CDR3 DNA: TGTGCCAGCAGCGTAGAGGGACAGGGGCGAACCGGGGAGCTGTTTTTT
CDR3 protein: CASSVEGQGRTGELFF

V gene: TRBV27
clone size: once
D gene: -
J gene: TRBJ2-1
CDR3 DNA: TGTGCCAGCAGAATCACCTCTAGTGATGAGCAGTTCTTC
CDR3 protein: CASRITSSDEQFF

V gene: TRBV9
clone size: -
D gene: -
J gene: TRBJ1-1
CDR3 DNA: TGTGCCAGCAGGGGAGAGAACACTGAAGCTTTCTTT
CDR3 protein: CASRGENTEAFF

V gene: TRBV7-9
clone size: -
D gene: -
J gene: TRBJ2-1
CDR3 DNA: TGTGCCAGCAGCTCCGGACAGACCGTCGGGAATGAGCAGTTCTTC
CDR3 protein: CASSSGQTVGNEQFF

V gene: TRBV5-1
clone size: -
D gene: -
J gene: TRBJ1-1
CDR3 DNA: TGCGCCAGCAGCCCTAGGGGGGGGGACACTGAAGCTTTCTTT
CDR3 protein: CASSPRGGDTEAFF

V gene: TRBV27
clone size: once
D gene: -
J gene: TRBJ2-7
CDR3 DNA: TGTGCCAGCAGTTTTCAGGGCAGTCTGGAGCAGTACTTC
CDR3 protein: CASSFQGSLEQYF

V gene: TRBV11-2
clone size: once
D gene: -
J gene: TRBJ1-1
CDR3 DNA: TGTGCCAGCAGCTTAGAGAGGAACACTGAAGCTTTCTTT
CDR3 protein: CASSLERNTEAFF

V gene: TRBV11-2
clone size: -
D gene: -
J gene: TRBJ1-2
CDR3 DNA: TGTGCCAGCAGCTTCCCCTTCTATGGCTACACCTTC
CDR3 protein: CASSFPFYGYTF

V gene: TRBV7-2
clone size: -
D gene: TRBD2
J gene: TRBJ2-1
CDR3 DNA: TGTGCCAGCAGCCCCCAGCCCTGGCGGGGGGCCTACAATGAGCAGTTCTTC
CDR3 protein: CASSPQPWRGAYNEQFF